The 8 T cell receptor beta chains presented below share a single source sample, sequenced in a study of T cell responses to AZD1222 COVID-19 vaccine. Clones were read by immunoSEQ multiplex PCR, and TCRdb kept only the in-frame ones, dropping some. This table holds some 120,000 clones, about 86% found once. The sequences come from peripheral blood, collected on day 0 of AZD1222 vaccination. All receptors come from an adult in good health.

The chain combines TRBV6-1 with TRBJ2-1, with 9 bases fitting TRBD1. The CDR3 runs to 16 residues. Germline-derived CDR1 and CDR2 are MNHNS and SASEGT. V was pared by 2 bases and J by 7 bases, with 9 bases of the junction left unmatched. CDR3 coding DNA: TGTGCCAGCAGTGAACGGGGACAGGGTCTCGGGAATGAGCAGTTCTTC. It specifies CASSERGQGLGNEQFF.

The chain combines TRBV10-1 with TRBJ2-5, with TRBD2 identical over 13 bases. Per the germline V gene, CDR1 is WNHNN and CDR2 is SYGVQD (reference sequence). The CDR3 sequence is 15 residues long. The junction had 0 bases not matched to a gene; V was cut back by 2 bases and J by 3 bases. This chain's CDR3 is CASSEGTSGKETQYF. CDR3 DNA sequence: TGCGCCAGCAGTGAGGGGACTAGCGGGAAAGAGACCCAGTACTTC.

This chain joins TRBV6-2 or TRBV6-3 and TRBJ1-1; no clear D gene. V lost 7 bases and J lost 6, with 15 bases in between. CDR1 is MNHEY and CDR2 is SVGEGT in the germline V gene. This CDR3 comprises 13 residues. The chain's CDR3 is CASNPLGGSEAFF. DNA for the CDR3: TGTGCCAGCAACCCCCTGGGCGGGTCTGAAGCTTTCTTT.

CDR3 amino acids: CASSDRVGVFEQFF. The CDR3 DNA reads as TGTGCCAGCAGTGATCGGGTTGGTGTGTTTGAGCAGTTCTTC. The J gene is TRBJ2-1, the V gene TRBV2, with D hard to call. The germline gives CDR1 SNHLY, CDR2 FYNNEI. Trimming removed 3 bases from V and 9 bases from J, with 15 bases in between. This CDR3 comprises 14 residues.

The chain employs TRBV6-5 and TRBJ2-2; TRBD1 or TRBD2 may be the D gene (6 bases each). Looked up from germline, CDR1 is MNHEY and CDR2 is SVGAGI. V lost 10 bases to trimming and J lost 4 bases, with 16 bases between them. This CDR3 has 14 residues. CDR3 sequence: CATSTGASTGELFF. The DNA of the CDR3 is TGTGCCACCTCGACGGGGGCCAGCACCGGGGAGCTGTTTTTT.

The CDR3 sequence: CASVGPGEVGYTF. The DNA of the CDR3 is TGTGCCTCGGTGGGGCCTGGCGAAGTTGGCTACACCTTC. The V gene is TRBV2, the J gene TRBJ1-2; weak D call: TRBD1 (5 bases). V lost 11 bases and J lost 7, with 20 bases in between. Germline CDR1 and CDR2: SNHLY and FYNNEI. The CDR3 has 13 amino acids.

V usage is TRBV6-1 and J usage is TRBJ1-5; D remains unclear. This CDR3 has 14 residues. Germline loops: CDR1 MNHNS, CDR2 SASEGT. The V and J ends lost 2 bases and 4 bases respectively, with 9 bases between them. CDR3 sequence (DNA): TGTGCCAGCAGTGAAACGGGAAGGAATCAGCCCCAGCATTTT. Translating gives CASSETGRNQPQHF.

This clone was counted once. The chain has TRBV27 and TRBJ2-7; D is perhaps TRBD1 or TRBD2 (6 bases each). V dropped 4 bases and J dropped 2 bases, with 15 bases sitting between them. The CDR3 is 15 amino acids. CDR1 is MNHEY and CDR2 is SMNVEV in the germline V gene (reference sequence). The DNA for the CDR3 is TGTGCCAGCAGTTCGACGGGGGCTGGCACCTACGAGCAGTACTTC. This gives the protein CASSSTGAGTYEQYF.